These 2 T cell receptor beta chains were sequenced from one sample in a study of T cells in Graves' hyperthyroidism and ophthalmopathy. RNA transcripts provided the source from which TCR beta CDR3 regions were amplified. A set of HTBI primers served as the primers for a first-round RT-PCR of the TCR CDR3. MiXCR was run by TCRdb on the multiplex PCR reads, yielding one entry per CDR3 protein. Among some 800,000 distinct CDR3 sequences listed, around 38% were seen once. The sequencing input was blood. These receptor sequences come from a man aged 18 to 35 with Graves' hyperthyroidism.

The gene calls are TRBV9 and TRBJ2-5, with D possibly matching TRBD2 (6 bases). This CDR3 comprises 16 residues. Germline V gives CDR1 SGDLS, CDR2 YYNGEE. V lost 4 bases, J lost 1 base, and 17 bases lay in between. This chain's CDR3 is CASSRSGSGTQETQYF. Written as DNA, the CDR3 is TGTGCCAGCAGCCGCTCCGGGAGCGGAACCCAAGAGACCCAGTACTTC. The full variable domain, completed using reference TRBV9 and TRBJ2-5, is DSGVTQTPKHLITATGQRVTLRCSPRSGDLSVYWYQQSLDQGLQFLIQYYNGEERAKGNILERFSAQQFPDLHSELNLSSLELGDSALYFCASSRSGSGTQETQYFGPGTRLLVL.

This clonotype has just one count. The rearrangement joins TRBV7-9 to TRBJ2-2, with a tentative D call TRBD1 (6 bases). V lost 5 bases, J lost 4 bases, and 17 bases lay in between. Germline CDR1 and CDR2: SEHNR and FQNEAQ (reference sequence). The CDR3 has 16 residues. Written as DNA, the CDR3 is TGTGCCAGCAGCCCCCCGACAGGTCGGGGCACCGGGGAGCTGTTTTTT. Its translation: CASSPPTGRGTGELFF.